The 17 T cell receptor beta chains in this list originate from one sample, sequenced in a study of blood T cell repertoires in COVID-19. Assay: immunoSEQ multiplex PCR; the TCRdb copy retains only in-frame clones and omits some. There are 220,000 or so clones in the sample; 82% occur only once, and 3% to 4.5% lies in the top ten. Sequencing used peripheral blood. The receptors come from a woman aged 80 or over with acute or convalescent COVID-19.

The rearrangement links TRBV7-2 to TRBJ2-3, with TRBD2 matching over 9 bases. The CDR3 consists of 17 residues. The germline V gene encodes CDR1 SGHTA and CDR2 FQGNSA. With V trimmed by 0 bases and J by 3 bases, 7 bases remained unmatched. The CDR3 spells CASSLAKGTSYTDTQYF. The CDR3 DNA reads as TGTGCCAGCAGCTTAGCTAAAGGGACTAGCTATACAGATACGCAGTATTTT. Full variable domain (missing parts from reference TRBV7-2 and TRBJ2-3): GAGVSQSPSNKVTEKGKDVELRCDPISGHTALYWYRQSLGQGLEFLIYFQGNSAPDKSGLPSDRFSAERTGGSVSTLTIQRTQQEDSAVYLCASSLAKGTSYTDTQYFGPGTRLTVL.

This clone was counted once. V is TRBV13 and J is TRBJ1-5; TRBD1 agrees at 9 bases. The CDR3 length is 16 residues. Germline V gene lookup returns CDR1 PRHDT and CDR2 FYEKMQ (reference sequence). V was pared by 5 bases and J by 3 bases, with 8 bases of the junction left unmatched. This CDR3 reads CASSTGTGRNNQPQHF. CDR3 DNA sequence: TGTGCCAGCAGCACCGGGACAGGGAGAAACAATCAGCCCCAGCATTTT. Looking up the rest from reference TRBV13 and TRBJ1-5 gives the full variable domain: AAGVIQSPRHLIKEKRETATLKCYPIPRHDTVYWYQQGPGQDPQFLISFYEKMQSDKGSIPDRFSAQQFSDYHSELNMSSLELGDSALYFCASSTGTGRNNQPQHFGDGTRLSIL.

V usage is TRBV6-5 and J usage is TRBJ1-1, with D tentatively TRBD1 (6 bases). The CDR3 sequence is 16 residues long. Trimming shortened V by 2 bases and J by 5 bases, and 18 bases separated the two germline ends. CDR1 MNHEY and CDR2 SVGAGI come from the germline V gene. The CDR3 nucleotides read TGTGCCAGCAGTTACGAGCAGGGGTCGTTGGGTACTGAAGCTTTCTTT. It is translated as CASSYEQGSLGTEAFF.

A note on this clone: Other DNA sequences in this specimen translate into the identical CDR3. The chain carries TRBV12-3 or TRBV12-4 and TRBJ2-7; possibly TRBD2 for D (6 bases). The CDR3 sequence is 13 residues long. V dropped 1 base and J dropped 6 bases, with 10 bases sitting between them. CDR3 amino acids: CASSLVEGTEQYF. CDR3 DNA sequence: TGTGCCAGCAGTTTAGTGGAGGGCACCGAGCAGTACTTC.

V is TRBV7-8 and J is TRBJ1-5; no clear D. Germline loops: CDR1 SGHVS, CDR2 FQNEAQ. The V end was cut by 3 bases, the J end by 0 bases, with 12 bases between. The CDR3 spans 16 residues. CDR3 region: CASSLVGRPSNQPQHF. In nucleotides, the CDR3 is TGTGCCAGCAGCTTGGTAGGGAGGCCTAGCAATCAGCCCCAGCATTTT.

The chain couples TRBV5-1 to TRBJ2-1; 13 bases line up with TRBD2. Trimming removed 4 bases from V and 0 bases from J; junction bases left unmatched: 16. This CDR3 has 21 residues. Germline assignment: CDR1 SGHRS and CDR2 YFSETQ. CDR3: CASSHPVTSGGTSRSYNEQFF. The DNA of the CDR3 is TGCGCCAGCAGCCACCCCGTGACTAGCGGGGGGACCTCGCGCTCCTACAATGAGCAGTTCTTC.

The chain joins TRBV3-1 (or the pseudogene TRBV3-2) to TRBJ1-6; 7 bases line up with TRBD1. V shed 5 bases and J 10 bases; nucleotides not matched to a gene: 8. Germline V gene data show CDR1 as LGHDT and CDR2 as YNNKEL (reference sequence). The CDR3 contains 14 residues. The CDR3 here is CASSFDRESSPLHF. The CDR3 nucleotides read TGTGCCAGCAGCTTCGACAGGGAAAGCTCACCCCTCCACTTT.

V usage is TRBV19 and J usage is TRBJ1-6; TRBD1 matches at 7 bases. V lost 4 bases, J lost 7 bases, and 7 bases stayed unmatched. This CDR3 is built from 15 residues. The germline V gene encodes CDR1 LNHDA and CDR2 SQIVND (reference sequence). The CDR3 loop reads CASSTNRGSNSPLHF. The CDR3 DNA is TGTGCCAGTAGTACCAACAGGGGAAGCAATTCACCCCTCCACTTT.

This chain joins TRBV5-1 and TRBJ1-4; the D gene is possibly TRBD1 (5 bases). The length of the CDR3 is 15 residues. Trimming took off 3 bases at V and 1 base at J, with 10 bases between the two ends. The V gene's germline CDR1 is SGHRS and CDR2 YFSETQ. The CDR3 coding sequence is TGCGCCAGCAGCTCCCTCGGGGGAACTAATGAAAAACTGTTTTTT. Translated: CASSSLGGTNEKLFF.

The genes are TRBV4-1 and TRBJ1-5; 7 bases map to TRBD1. V gave up 0 bases and J gave up 5 bases; unmatched junction bases: 7. CDR3 length: 16 residues. Germline V gives CDR1 MGHRA, CDR2 YSYEKL. The CDR3 loop is CASSQEVGQRYQPQHF. CDR3 DNA sequence: TGCGCCAGCAGCCAAGAGGTGGGACAGAGGTATCAGCCCCAGCATTTT.

The rearrangement links TRBV5-1 to TRBJ1-5; D unresolved. The CDR3 consists of 13 residues. CDR1 SGHRS and CDR2 YFSETQ come from the germline V gene. V lost 4 bases, J lost 3 bases, and 8 bases lay in between. CDR3 protein: CASSISSNQPQHF. CDR3 in DNA: TGCGCCAGCAGCATATCCTCCAATCAGCCCCAGCATTTT.

This clone was detected once. The chain carries TRBV7-2 and TRBJ2-1; 10 positions agree with TRBD1. The CDR3 length is 17 residues. Germline CDR1 reads SGHTA; CDR2 reads FQGNSA. Trimming cost V 3 bases and J 7 bases; bases outside gene matches: 12. CDR3 residues: CASSFPRDRGMGNEQFF. The CDR3 coding sequence is TGTGCCAGCAGCTTCCCCCGGGACAGGGGAATGGGTAATGAGCAGTTCTTC.

The genes are TRBV9 and TRBJ1-3, with D maybe TRBD1 (5 bases). Trimming took off 0 bases at V and 1 base at J, with 8 bases between the two ends. This CDR3 comprises 15 residues. Germline CDR1 is SGDLS and CDR2 is YYNGEE. CDR3 loop: CASSVEGQSGNTIYF. In DNA, the CDR3 is TGTGCCAGCAGCGTAGAGGGGCAGTCTGGAAACACCATATATTTT.

The gene calls are TRBV30 and TRBJ2-2; D not certain. Trimming cost V 0 bases and J 5 bases, with 10 bases left between them. CDR3 length: 14 amino acids. Looked up from germline, CDR1 is GTSNPN and CDR2 is SVGIG (reference sequence). CDR3 nucleotide sequence: TGTGCCTGGAGTGTATCGCGGCAGACCGGGGAGCTGTTTTTT. It specifies CAWSVSRQTGELFF.

J is TRBJ1-2 and V is TRBV12-3 or TRBV12-4; 7 nucleotides match TRBD1. Trimming at V came to 5 bases and at J to 8 bases, leaving 8 bases not matched to a gene. The CDR3 loop spans 13 amino acids. The CDR3 DNA sequence: TGTGCCAGCAGTGTCGACAGGGTGGGGGGCTACACCTTC. This sequence encodes CASSVDRVGGYTF.

This clone was detected a few times. The V call is TRBV5-1, the J call TRBJ1-1; tentative D call: TRBD1 (5 bases). This CDR3 has 14 residues. Germline V lookup: CDR1 SGHRS, CDR2 YFSETQ. Trimming removed 0 bases at V and 4 bases at J, with 10 bases between. The DNA of the CDR3 is TGCGCCAGCAGCTTGGACCAGGGTATCACTGAAGCTTTCTTT. As protein: CASSLDQGITEAFF.

This chain uses TRBV19 with TRBJ1-1; D gene ambiguous. The CDR3 extends over 14 amino acids. Per germline, CDR1 LNHDA and CDR2 SQIVND (reference sequence). Trimming took off 6 bases at V and 5 bases at J, with 16 bases between the two ends. CDR3 DNA sequence: TGTGCCAGTAGGTTGTTAGATATCGGGACTGAAGCTTTCTTT. Protein: CASRLLDIGTEAFF.